The rows below give T cell receptor beta chains drawn from one sample of a study of T cell responses to AZD1222 COVID-19 vaccine. Clones were read by immunoSEQ multiplex PCR, and TCRdb kept only the in-frame ones, dropping some. The table lists 140,000 to 150,000 clones, roughly 87% of them singletons, with roughly 1.5% in the top ten. This material consisted of peripheral blood, taken 28 days after the second AZD1222 dose. Receptor source: an adult who received the AZD1222 COVID-19 vaccine. Each CDR3 is given with its conserved first and last residue. D genes are given only for firm matches. Only part of the rows carry a size: once, few, many, or a class if the clone is expanded.

V gene,clone size,D gene,J gene,CDR3 DNA,CDR3 protein
TRBV7-9,.,.,TRBJ1-1,TGTGCCAGCAGCACCGACGGGTGGGGACAGAACACTGAAGCTTTCTTT,CASSTDGWGQNTEAFF
TRBV28,.,.,TRBJ1-5,TGTGCCAGCAGTTCCCGGATAGACAGACTCAATCAGCCCCAGCATTTT,CASSSRIDRLNQPQHF
TRBV6-5,few,.,TRBJ1-4,TGTGCCAGCAGTTCTGCCCGAGGGGAAAAACTGTTTTTT,CASSSARGEKLFF
TRBV5-4,.,.,TRBJ2-2,TGTGCCAGCAGCTTAGGAACCGGGACTGGGGGGGAGCTGTTTTTT,CASSLGTGTGGELFF
TRBV7-2,.,TRBD1,TRBJ1-5,TGTGCCAGCAGTTTTATGACAGGGGGCAATCAGCCCCAGCATTTT,CASSFMTGGNQPQHF
TRBV2,.,TRBD1,TRBJ2-2,TGTGCCAGCAGTGCTACAGGGGTCACCGGGGAGCTGTTTTTT,CASSATGVTGELFF
TRBV21-1,few,.,TRBJ1-1,TGTGCCAGCAGACCCGTCCTCAGGGAAGGGGACACTGAAGCTTTCTTT,CASRPVLREGDTEAFF
TRBV25-1,.,TRBD1,TRBJ1-3,TGTGCCAGCAGTAGCCCGGACAGGGGGCAAAACACCATATATTTT,CASSSPDRGQNTIYF
TRBV9,.,TRBD1,TRBJ1-2,TGTGCCAGCAGCGCGACAGGGGATGGCTACACCTTC,CASSATGDGYTF
TRBV2,.,TRBD1,TRBJ2-1,TGTGCCAGCAGTGAAGAGGGACAGGGTTACAATGAGCAGTTCTTC,CASSEEGQGYNEQFF
TRBV14,few,.,TRBJ2-7,TGTGCCAGCAGCCAAGATCGGGTAGGACACTTTAACTACGAGCAGTACTTC,CASSQDRVGHFNYEQYF
TRBV5-6,.,.,TRBJ1-2,TGTGCCAGCAGCTTGTTGGGACAACTCCGTGGTTATGGCTACACCTTC,CASSLLGQLRGYGYTF
TRBV29-1,once,TRBD2,TRBJ2-2,TGCAGCGTCCAACAGGTTGGGGAGGGTGCCGGGGAGCTGTTTTTT,CSVQQVGEGAGELFF
TRBV2,.,.,TRBJ2-5,TGTGCCAGCAGTGTGGTCTGGGAGACCCAGTACTTC,CASSVVWETQYF
TRBV19,.,.,TRBJ2-4,TGTGCCAGTAGTAGAAGCGGTCGGGGAAACATTCAGTACTTC,CASSRSGRGNIQYF
TRBV7-9,.,.,TRBJ1-1,TGTGCCAGCAGCTTAGCAGGGATTGTCACTGAAGCTTTCTTT,CASSLAGIVTEAFF
TRBV29-1,.,.,TRBJ1-1,TGCAGCGTTAGCATGACTGAAGCTTTCTTT,CSVSMTEAFF
TRBV2,.,TRBD2,TRBJ2-1,TGTGCCAGCAGGGTGGGACTAGCGGACTACAATGAGCAGTTCTTC,CASRVGLADYNEQFF
TRBV10-3,.,.,TRBJ1-1,TGTGCCATCAGTGAGAACGGGGGCCCGAACACTGAAGCTTTCTTT,CAISENGGPNTEAFF
TRBV11-1,.,.,TRBJ1-1,TGTGCCAGCAGCCCTCACGGTGACGGCACTGAAGCTTTCTTT,CASSPHGDGTEAFF
TRBV29-1,.,TRBD1,TRBJ1-6,TGCAGCGTTGAAGGGACAGGGCCGAATTCACCCCTCCACTTT,CSVEGTGPNSPLHF
TRBV27,.,.,TRBJ1-1,TGTGCCAGCAGTTTAAGAGGGCCAGGATGGAACACTGAAGCTTTCTTT,CASSLRGPGWNTEAFF
TRBV2,.,.,TRBJ1-2,TGTGCCAGCAGTGAACACGGATCCTATGGCTACACCTTC,CASSEHGSYGYTF
TRBV10-3,.,TRBD1,TRBJ2-7,TGTGCCATAGAGGACAGGGGCAGGGGCTACGAGCAGTACTTC,CAIEDRGRGYEQYF
TRBV6-4,.,.,TRBJ1-2,TGTGCCAGCAGTGAGGGGCGCGAGGTTGGGGGCTACACCTTC,CASSEGREVGGYTF
TRBV5-6,.,.,TRBJ2-7,TGTGCCAGCAGCTCGCCCCCCATTGGTGGGGACGAGCAGTACTTC,CASSSPPIGGDEQYF
TRBV5-1,.,.,TRBJ1-4,TGCGCCAGCAGCTTGGGGCTCGCACAGAATGAAAAACTGTTTTTT,CASSLGLAQNEKLFF
TRBV11-3,.,.,TRBJ2-1,TGTGCCAGCCTGGGACGGTCAACCTACAATGAGCAGTTCTTC,CASLGRSTYNEQFF
TRBV7-8,.,.,TRBJ1-1,TGTGCCAGCAGCCCCTCACAGGAGACGGCTTTCTTT,CASSPSQETAFF
TRBV3-1/TRBV3-2,.,TRBD1,TRBJ1-2,TGTGCCAGCAGACACGCAAGTCGTCAGGGGGCGGATGGCTACACCTTC,CASRHASRQGADGYTF
TRBV12-3/TRBV12-4,.,.,TRBJ2-7,TGTGCCAGCAGCTTCGGGAATTACGAGCAGTACTTC,CASSFGNYEQYF
TRBV12-5,.,.,TRBJ1-5,TGTGCTAGTGGTTTGGTGGGGCCCCAGCATTTT,CASGLVGPQHF
TRBV7-9,.,TRBD1,TRBJ1-2,TGTGCCAGCAGCTCTACGGACAGGGAGCTTACTGGCTACACCTTC,CASSSTDRELTGYTF
TRBV27,.,TRBD1,TRBJ1-1,TGTGCCAGCAGTTTATACCCGTCGACAGGGACAAACACTGAAGCTTTCTTT,CASSLYPSTGTNTEAFF
TRBV4-3,.,TRBD2,TRBJ2-1,TGCGCCAGCAGCCAAGATGGAGCGGGAGGAAGGAATGAGCAGTTCTTC,CASSQDGAGGRNEQFF
TRBV3-1/TRBV3-2,once,.,TRBJ2-1,TGTGCCAGCAGCCAAGGACCGAGCTCCTACAATGAGCAGTTCTTC,CASSQGPSSYNEQFF
TRBV5-5,few,TRBD1,TRBJ1-2,TGTGCCAGCAGCCTGGACAGGCAAAACTATGGCTACACCTTC,CASSLDRQNYGYTF
TRBV2,.,.,TRBJ1-1,TGTGCCAGCAGTGAGTACGAGAACACTGAAGCTTTCTTT,CASSEYENTEAFF
TRBV7-6,.,.,TRBJ1-1,TGTGCCAGCAGCCGAGAAGGGACGGCGAACACTGAAGCTTTCTTT,CASSREGTANTEAFF
TRBV7-8,once,.,TRBJ2-7,TGTGCCAGCAGCTTCCCCGGACATTCCTACGAGCAGTACTTC,CASSFPGHSYEQYF
TRBV5-6,.,TRBD1,TRBJ2-2,TGTGCCAGCAGCCTTATTGGGACAGGTCTGAACACCGGGGAGCTGTTTTTT,CASSLIGTGLNTGELFF
TRBV3-1/TRBV3-2,.,TRBD2,TRBJ2-7,TGTGCCAGCCAAAAGACTAGCGGGAGCGAGCAGTACTTC,CASQKTSGSEQYF